The text below deals with one T cell receptor (beta chain). Antigen: not known. Sequencing was at deep level. Each replicate PCR on the sorted subsets used 150 to 200 ng DNA (approximately 33,000 T cell genomes). The method was immunoSEQ multiplex PCR; TCRdb's version includes in-frame clones alone and lacks a portion of them. Among millions of clones, about 93% were seen once, and the ten largest hold under 2%. This specimen belongs to a study of shared clonotypes between healthy human individuals. Study-level results: Represented diversity (both genetic and exposure-history) was limited by the small number of donors.

Positively selected for CCR7, the CD45RO-negative cells used as naive CD8 cells excluded terminally differentiated effector memory CD45RA+ cells. Material: naive CD8+ T cells from PBMCs. This TCR derives from a man younger than 30 in good health. Some clones in this sample may be carry-over from other donors' samples.

The CDR3 region has the DNA TGTGCCAGCAAAACGGGACAGGGTCCCGAAAAACTGTTTTTT. Its protein product is CASKTGQGPEKLFF. The V gene is TRBV7-8, the J gene TRBJ1-4, with TRBD1 identical over 9 bases. CDR1 and CDR2 from the germline V gene are SGHVS and FQNEAQ. V shed 7 bases and J 8 bases; nucleotides not matched to a gene: 8. The CDR3 totals 14 residues.